Reported below is one T cell receptor beta chain. Generated by immunoSEQ multiplex PCR, the TCRdb table keeps only in-frame clones and is missing some. The sample comprises about 180,000 clones, about 88% of which are singletons, and roughly 5.4% rests with the top ten. This sample was taken from a study of blood T cell repertoires in COVID-19. Sample: peripheral blood. This sequence was found in a woman between 45 and 60 years old with COVID-19, enrolled during active disease.

The CDR3 is CASSTGLAGGPGTQYF. In DNA, the CDR3 is TGTGCCAGCAGCACGGGACTAGCGGGGGGGCCCGGTACGCAGTATTTT. The V call is TRBV11-2, the J call TRBJ2-3; 16 bases fit TRBD2. The germline gives CDR1 SGHAT, CDR2 FQNNGV. After removal of 5 bases from V and 8 bases from J, the junction contained 7 bases not matched to a gene. This CDR3 is built from 16 residues. Based on the CDR3 plus reference TRBV11-2 and TRBJ2-3, the full variable domain is EAGVAQSPRYKIIEKRQSVAFWCNPISGHATLYWYQQILGQGPKLLIQFQNNGVVDDSQLPKDRFSAERLKGVDSTLKIQPAKLEDSAVYLCASSTGLAGGPGTQYFGPGTRLTVL.